The clone carrying this TCR beta chain occurred many times. As yet, its antigen is unknown. This sample is drawn from a study of T-cell memory formation after mild COVID-19. Whole-study results and caveats: Memory from before infection featured some responding clones, which suggests cross-reactive memory joined. Day 15 to 85 contracting clones showed balanced CD4/CD8; day 15 to 37 expanders favored CD4+.

TCRdb analysed the 5' RACE reads with MiXCR anew, one entry per CDR3 protein. In the table there are 120,000 to 150,000 distinct CDR3 sequences, 15% to 20% of which are singletons. The CDR3 loop spans 14 amino acids. V gave up 3 bases and J gave up 4 bases; unmatched junction bases: 2. Germline-derived CDR1 and CDR2 are SGDLS and YYNGEE. The genes are TRBV9 and TRBJ2-5; TRBD2 agrees at 11 bases. The sample taken for sequencing was PBMCs or a T cell subset sorted from them (not recorded which). This receptor was identified in an adult woman who had mild COVID-19 (a few samples of this study predate the infection). Cell type and time point are not known. CDR3 in amino acids: CASSATSGGETQYF. DNA of the CDR3: TGTGCCAGCAGCGCCACTAGCGGGGGAGAGACCCAGTACTTC.